This TCR beta chain derives from a study of T cell changes during pregnancy in multiple sclerosis. Assay: immunoSEQ multiplex PCR; the TCRdb copy retains only in-frame clones and omits some. The sample holds about 28,000 clones, approximately 92% seen once. Trimming stripped 0 bases from V and 1 base from J, with 9 bases between. The CDR3 is made up of 15 amino acids. Germline V CDR1 and CDR2: MNHEY, SVGAGI. In this sample, this clone turned up once. The TCR was taken from a female donor with multiple sclerosis, enrolled in a pregnancy study. The chain links TRBV6-5 to TRBJ1-1; D is uncertain. The source material was CD4+ T cells from peripheral blood mononuclear cells, sampled in the second trimester of pregnancy. The CDR3 loop is CASSYSISGNTEAFF. CDR3 DNA sequence: TGTGCCAGCAGTTACTCGATTTCCGGGAACACTGAAGCTTTCTTT.